This T cell receptor (beta chain) was recorded in a study of CD8+ T cells in alopecia areata. Treatment meaning: oral pan-JAK inhibitor, 5-10 mg twice daily. Germline V gene lookup returns CDR1 SGHTA and CDR2 FQGNSA. V was pared by 5 bases and J by 3 bases, with 10 bases between. The CDR3 has 13 residues. Study results and limitations: In scalp, tofacitinib significantly decreased clonality and expanded CD8+ clones among the top 100. Just one nonresponder means the tie between baseline CD8+ expansion and response stays uncertain. Patients shared TCRs less clearly than mice did, possibly owing to HLA.

Extracted from the samples, RNA was reverse transcribed into cDNA to serve as the sequencing template. Measured with immunoSEQ multiplex PCR; TCRdb has only the in-frame clones, and not every one. The sample lists roughly 120,000 clones; around 54% were seen once. As to this clone: Its antigen is unknown.

The sequences come from CD4+ T cells sorted from blood, collected at week 24, from a patient treated with tofacitinib. The sequence was obtained from a human donor with alopecia areata. The rearrangement links TRBV7-2 to TRBJ1-2, with D unresolved. The chain's CDR3 is CASSPLLHYGYTF. DNA of the CDR3: TGTGCCAGCAGCCCACTCCTCCACTATGGCTACACCTTC. The full variable domain, its missing parts supplied by reference TRBV7-2 and TRBJ1-2, is GAGVSQSPSNKVTEKGKDVELRCDPISGHTALYWYRQSLGQGLEFLIYFQGNSAPDKSGLPSDRFSAERTGGSVSTLTIQRTQQEDSAVYLCASSPLLHYGYTFGSGTRLTVV.